Described below is a single T cell receptor (beta chain) sequence and its context. This specimen belongs to a study of blood T cell repertoires in COVID-19. Study-level information: COVID-19 samples from acute and convalescent phases originated in the United States, Italy and Spain. T cells, B-cell-depleted T cells, or PBMCs provided the cDNA or gDNA that served as material.

This CDR3 spans 14 amino acids. Germline values: CDR1 LNHDA, CDR2 SQIVND (reference sequence). V was pared by 5 bases and J by 0 bases, with 8 bases between. Clones were read by immunoSEQ multiplex PCR, and TCRdb kept only the in-frame ones, dropping some. This sample yields around 270,000 clones, of which roughly 89% are seen a single time; approximately 4.3% belongs to the top ten. This sequence originates from a man aged 35-49 years with acute or convalescent COVID-19. Material: peripheral blood. This chain joins TRBV19 and TRBJ1-3, with D unclear. CDR3 bases: TGTGCCAGTAGTTTCCCGAGCTCTGGAAACACCATATATTTT. Protein: CASSFPSSGNTIYF.